This T cell receptor (beta chain) was captured in a study of T cells after yellow fever vaccination. Overall study results and limits: Of the clonotypes, a small share occurred in both CD4 and CD8 compartments.

UMIs and a universal primer site were added when TCR cDNA was made by 5'RACE template switching. TCRdb re-called the 5' RACE reads through MiXCR, storing one row per CDR3 protein. Of 170,000 or so distinct CDR3 sequences listed, 6.2% are singletons. This clonotype was observed many times. Its specificity is unknown. CDR3 size: 13 residues. In germline, CDR1 is SEHNR, CDR2 FQNEAQ (reference sequence). Trimming left V 5 bases short and J 5 bases short, with 12 bases between. The genes are TRBV7-9 and TRBJ1-1; perhaps TRBD1 as D (5 bases). Specimen: CD4+ T cells sorted from PBMCs, collected on the day of the first yellow fever vaccination. This sequence was found in a man aged 18 to 29 who received the YFV17D yellow fever vaccine. The CDR3 reads CASSPSGGTEAFF. The CDR3 bases are TGTGCCAGCAGCCCCAGCGGGGGAACTGAAGCTTTCTTT.